These 5 T cell receptor beta chains were sequenced from one sample in a study of T cell clonality in common variable immunodeficiency. Study-level findings and limits: Fewer deletions and N-nucleotide insertions were reportedly seen in common variable immunodeficiency TCR beta sequences.

Antigens for these TCRs are unknown. Assay used: immunoSEQ multiplex PCR; TCRdb lists only in-frame clones, some missing. Sampling found approximately 12,000 clones, none seen once. The sample taken for sequencing was peripheral blood mononuclear cells. Receptor source: a human donor with common variable immunodeficiency.

This clone has more than one count but fewer than ten. The read ends 3 residues early relative to the CDR3; the germline J gene fills the gap. J is TRBJ1-1 and V is TRBV7-9; no clear D gene. Germline V CDR1 and CDR2: SEHNR, FQNEAQ (reference sequence). V was clipped by 4 bases and J by 4 bases, with 10 bases between them. The CDR3 runs 13 residues. The CDR3 reads CASSSLVGTEAFF. CDR3 DNA (partial): TGTGCCAGCAGCTCCCTAGTGGGCACTGAA.

This clone was counted a few times. The sequenced fragment ends 3 residues before the CDR3 boundary, so the rest is inferred from the germline J gene. V is TRBV7-6 and J is TRBJ2-7; TRBD1 is a possible D gene (6 bases). The CDR3 covers 17 residues. Germline V gene sequence: CDR1 SGHVS, CDR2 FNYEAQ. Trimming removed 1 base at V and 6 bases at J, with 22 bases between. The CDR3 sequence: CASSLVGGQTMISEQYF. The CDR3 DNA, read in part, is TGTGCCAGCAGCTTAGTAGGCGGACAGACAATGATTAGCGAG.

In regard to this clone: The observed sequence ends 3 residues before the CDR3 terminus, with the missing tail filled in from the germline J gene. The V call is TRBV7-9, the J call TRBJ2-2; D not resolved. Germline CDR1 and CDR2: SEHNR and FQNEAQ (reference sequence). This CDR3 is built from 14 residues. V was pared by 2 bases and J by 1 base, with 5 bases between. CDR3 DNA (partial): TGTGCCAGCAGCTTATGGCAGAACACCGGGGAG. This codes for CASSLWQNTGE. Given in full, the CDR3 is CASSLWQNTGELFF.

This clone was observed a few times. The read ends 3 residues before the CDR3 terminus; that terminus is restored from the germline J gene. The chain has TRBV30 and TRBJ2-1; 7 bases line up with TRBD1. This CDR3 has 14 residues. Germline loops: CDR1 GTSNPN, CDR2 SVGIG (reference sequence). Germline trimming cut 3 bases from V and 8 bases from J; bases unmatched to any gene: 10. The DNA read from the CDR3 is TGTGCCTGGAGGGGTCGGGACAGATCTTATGAG. It encodes CAWRGRDRSYE. The entire CDR3 sequence reads CAWRGRDRSYEQFF.

This clone was found many times. The read ends 3 residues shy of where the CDR3 ends; the end is completed using the germline J gene. The genes are TRBV7-3 and TRBJ2-1; 7 positions agree with TRBD1. J lost 0 bases, V lost 4 bases, and 3 bases had no gene match. The CDR3 is 15 amino acids. Germline V gene data show CDR1 as SGHTA and CDR2 as FQGTGA. The CDR3 loop is CASSSRQGSYNEQFF. CDR3 bases read: TGTGCCAGCAGCTCACGACAGGGCTCCTACAATGAG.